A selection of T cell receptor beta chains follows, all from one sample in a study of blood T cell repertoires in COVID-19. Sequencing used immunoSEQ multiplex PCR; TCRdb keeps in-frame clones, though not all of them. The sample contains fewer than 300,000 clones, approximately 92% of which appear only once. Input material: peripheral blood. Every receptor here comes from a person in their late teens or twenties with COVID-19, enrolled during active disease. The CDR3 runs from the conserved cysteine through the conserved F or W. Each record gives: J gene, V gene, clone size, D gene, CDR3 protein, CDR3 DNA. D genes are given only for firm matches. Size tells how often a clone was seen (once, few, many) or the class of an expanded clone, and some rows leave it out.

j_call: TRBJ2-1
v_call: TRBV2
clone_size: .
d_call: TRBD1
cdr3_aa: CASRTGDSYNEQFF
cdr3_nt: TGTGCCAGCAGGACAGGGGACTCCTACAATGAGCAGTTCTTC

j_call: TRBJ2-7
v_call: TRBV6-2/TRBV6-3
clone_size: .
d_call: TRBD2
cdr3_aa: CASSYRPLTSGRFTYEQYF
cdr3_nt: TGTGCCAGCAGTTACAGACCGCTAACTAGCGGGAGGTTTACGTACGAGCAGTACTTC

j_call: TRBJ2-5
v_call: TRBV4-1
clone_size: .
d_call: .
cdr3_aa: CASSQERQFETQYF
cdr3_nt: TGCGCCAGCAGCCAGGAACGACAGTTCGAGACCCAGTACTTC

j_call: TRBJ1-2
v_call: TRBV7-9
clone_size: .
d_call: .
cdr3_aa: CASSPPRGGGTHGYTF
cdr3_nt: TGTGCCAGCAGCCCGCCCCGCGGGGGGGGGACCCATGGCTACACCTTC

j_call: TRBJ2-3
v_call: TRBV19
clone_size: .
d_call: .
cdr3_aa: CASSIVAGGDTQYF
cdr3_nt: TGTGCCAGTAGTATAGTCGCAGGGGGGGATACGCAGTATTTT

j_call: TRBJ2-1
v_call: TRBV5-1
clone_size: .
d_call: TRBD1
cdr3_aa: CASSLQGYNEQFF
cdr3_nt: TGCGCCAGCAGCTTACAGGGGTACAATGAGCAGTTCTTC

j_call: TRBJ2-3
v_call: TRBV11-2
clone_size: .
d_call: TRBD2
cdr3_aa: CASSLMGGRGTDTQYF
cdr3_nt: TGTGCCAGCAGCTTAATGGGCGGGAGGGGCACAGATACGCAGTATTTT

j_call: TRBJ2-7
v_call: TRBV27
clone_size: .
d_call: .
cdr3_aa: CASSARYEQYF
cdr3_nt: TGTGCCAGCAGTGCGAGATACGAGCAGTACTTC

j_call: TRBJ2-3
v_call: TRBV19
clone_size: .
d_call: TRBD2
cdr3_aa: CASTVGLAGEDTQYF
cdr3_nt: TGTGCCAGTACCGTGGGACTAGCGGGAGAAGATACGCAGTATTTT

j_call: TRBJ2-2
v_call: TRBV7-2
clone_size: once
d_call: .
cdr3_aa: CASSVRQNTGELFF
cdr3_nt: TGTGCCAGCAGCGTCAGACAGAACACCGGGGAGCTGTTTTTT

j_call: TRBJ2-3
v_call: TRBV2
clone_size: .
d_call: TRBD2
cdr3_aa: CASSFGLAGPTSTDTQYF
cdr3_nt: TGTGCCAGCAGCTTCGGACTAGCGGGACCCACTAGCACAGATACGCAGTATTTT

j_call: TRBJ2-3
v_call: TRBV4-3
clone_size: .
d_call: TRBD1
cdr3_aa: CASSQDSRQGKQYF
cdr3_nt: TGCGCCAGCAGCCAAGATAGTAGACAGGGAAAGCAGTATTTT

j_call: TRBJ1-2
v_call: TRBV4-1
clone_size: .
d_call: TRBD1
cdr3_aa: CASAGRGYGYTF
cdr3_nt: TGCGCCAGTGCGGGCAGGGGGTATGGCTACACCTTC

j_call: TRBJ2-3
v_call: TRBV9
clone_size: .
d_call: .
cdr3_aa: CASREGGTDTQYF
cdr3_nt: TGTGCCAGCAGGGAGGGCGGCACAGATACGCAGTATTTT

j_call: TRBJ2-2
v_call: TRBV24-1
clone_size: .
d_call: TRBD1
cdr3_aa: CATSESGTGAFGELFF
cdr3_nt: TGTGCCACCAGTGAGTCCGGGACAGGGGCCTTCGGGGAGCTGTTTTTT

j_call: TRBJ1-2
v_call: TRBV5-1
clone_size: .
d_call: .
cdr3_aa: CASSSTPDTNYGYTF
cdr3_nt: TGCGCCAGCAGCTCAACACCTGACACGAACTATGGCTACACCTTC

j_call: TRBJ1-2
v_call: TRBV5-1
clone_size: once
d_call: .
cdr3_aa: CASSLEAGRSGYTF
cdr3_nt: TGCGCCAGCAGCTTGGAAGCCGGCCGGAGTGGCTACACCTTC

j_call: TRBJ2-7
v_call: TRBV7-6
clone_size: .
d_call: TRBD1
cdr3_aa: CASSLIQGGRYEQYF
cdr3_nt: TGTGCCAGCAGCCTCATACAGGGGGGCCGTTACGAGCAGTACTTC

j_call: TRBJ2-2
v_call: TRBV6-5
clone_size: .
d_call: .
cdr3_aa: CASTQGAGELFF
cdr3_nt: TGTGCCAGCACCCAGGGCGCCGGGGAGCTGTTTTTT